This is a list of T cell receptor beta chains from one sample in a study of PD-1 blockade in classical Hodgkin lymphoma. Only in-frame clones appear in the TCRdb table, and some are missing; sequencing was by immunoSEQ multiplex PCR. The repertoire has some 52,000 clones, roughly 86% of them found once; the top ten carry approximately 6.8%. The source was peripheral blood mononuclear cells (PBMCs), collected before the fourth cycle of nivolumab. These receptors all stem from a human donor with classical Hodgkin lymphoma. CDR3s include the opening cysteine and the closing phenylalanine or tryptophan. D genes are given only for firm matches. Clone size is shown for a subset of rows, as once, few, many or a class of expanded clone.

CDR3nt: TGCGCCAGCAGCAGGGGGCAGAGAGATACGCAGTATTTT
CDR3aa: CASSRGQRDTQYF
v_gene: TRBV5-1
d_gene: TRBD1
abundance: -
j_gene: TRBJ2-3
len: 13

CDR3nt: TGCGCCAGCAGCCGGCAGGTTCTCGGCGAGTCCACAGATACGCAGTATTTT
CDR3aa: CASSRQVLGESTDTQYF
v_gene: TRBV5-1
d_gene: -
abundance: -
j_gene: TRBJ2-3
len: 17

CDR3nt: TGCGCCAGTTGCCTAGCGGGAGGCGGAAATGAGCAGTTCTTC
CDR3aa: CASCLAGGGNEQFF
v_gene: TRBV5-1
d_gene: TRBD2
abundance: -
j_gene: TRBJ2-1
len: 14

CDR3nt: TGTGCCAGCAGTTGGAACTCCAAATCTTCTAATGAGCAGTTCTTC
CDR3aa: CASSWNSKSSNEQFF
v_gene: TRBV27
d_gene: -
abundance: -
j_gene: TRBJ2-1
len: 15

CDR3nt: TGTGCCAGTTCCGGAGCGGGGGCTGCTGGAAACACCATATATTTT
CDR3aa: CASSGAGAAGNTIYF
v_gene: TRBV5-7
d_gene: -
abundance: -
j_gene: TRBJ1-3
len: 15

CDR3nt: TGTGCCATCAGTGAGGCGGGTCAAGAGACCCAGTACTTC
CDR3aa: CAISEAGQETQYF
v_gene: TRBV10-3
d_gene: -
abundance: -
j_gene: TRBJ2-5
len: 13

CDR3nt: TGTGCCAGCAGAAATCGGGATTCCAGGGAGCTGTTTTTT
CDR3aa: CASRNRDSRELFF
v_gene: TRBV7-2
d_gene: -
abundance: few
j_gene: TRBJ2-2
len: 13

CDR3nt: TGTGCCAGCAGCTTAGGGACTAGCGGGAGGGGGCTGGAGACCCAGTACTTC
CDR3aa: CASSLGTSGRGLETQYF
v_gene: TRBV13
d_gene: TRBD2
abundance: -
j_gene: TRBJ2-5
len: 17

CDR3nt: TGTGCCAGCAGCCTAGCGGGGAGCTACAATGAGCAGTTCTTC
CDR3aa: CASSLAGSYNEQFF
v_gene: TRBV7-9
d_gene: TRBD2
abundance: -
j_gene: TRBJ2-1
len: 14

CDR3nt: TGTGCCAGCAGTAGCGGGCCGGTCCCAGATACGCAGTATTTT
CDR3aa: CASSSGPVPDTQYF
v_gene: TRBV6-4
d_gene: -
abundance: -
j_gene: TRBJ2-3
len: 14

CDR3nt: TGCGCCAGCAAGGGGGACCGAACTAACTATGGCTACACCTTC
CDR3aa: CASKGDRTNYGYTF
v_gene: TRBV5-1
d_gene: -
abundance: -
j_gene: TRBJ1-2
len: 14

CDR3nt: TGTGCCAGCAGTTCCGCCGTGCGTTGGTACGAGCAGTACTTC
CDR3aa: CASSSAVRWYEQYF
v_gene: TRBV27
d_gene: -
abundance: -
j_gene: TRBJ2-7
len: 14

CDR3nt: TGTGCCAGCAGCCAAGAGGTAGCTGGCGAGCAGTACTTC
CDR3aa: CASSQEVAGEQYF
v_gene: TRBV6-1
d_gene: -
abundance: -
j_gene: TRBJ2-7
len: 13

CDR3nt: TGCGCCAGCAGCTTTGTTGCGGGGGGCACAGATACGCAGTATTTT
CDR3aa: CASSFVAGGTDTQYF
v_gene: TRBV5-1
d_gene: TRBD2
abundance: once
j_gene: TRBJ2-3
len: 15

CDR3nt: TGTGCCAGCAGGAGGGGCCCCTACGAGCAGTACTTC
CDR3aa: CASRRGPYEQYF
v_gene: TRBV6-6
d_gene: -
abundance: -
j_gene: TRBJ2-7
len: 12

CDR3nt: TGTGCCAGCAGCTTAGCTCCAGCAACTAATGAAAAACTGTTTTTT
CDR3aa: CASSLAPATNEKLFF
v_gene: TRBV7-2
d_gene: -
abundance: few
j_gene: TRBJ1-4
len: 15

CDR3nt: TGTGCCAGCAGCGAACAGGGTCGGGGCTACACCTTC
CDR3aa: CASSEQGRGYTF
v_gene: TRBV6-1
d_gene: -
abundance: -
j_gene: TRBJ1-2
len: 12

CDR3nt: TGTGCCAGCAGCCTTGGACCGAACACTGAAGCTTTCTTT
CDR3aa: CASSLGPNTEAFF
v_gene: TRBV5-6
d_gene: -
abundance: -
j_gene: TRBJ1-1
len: 13

CDR3nt: TGCAGCGTTGAAGATGGCGTGTTCAACACCGGGGAGCTGTTTTTT
CDR3aa: CSVEDGVFNTGELFF
v_gene: TRBV29-1
d_gene: -
abundance: -
j_gene: TRBJ2-2
len: 15

CDR3nt: TGTGCCAGCAGTTTAATGGATAACACTGAAGCTTTCTTT
CDR3aa: CASSLMDNTEAFF
v_gene: TRBV27
d_gene: -
abundance: -
j_gene: TRBJ1-1
len: 13

CDR3nt: TGTGCCAGTAGTTCGAACAGGGGTTTACTATCTGAAGCTTTCTTT
CDR3aa: CASSSNRGLLSEAFF
v_gene: TRBV19
d_gene: TRBD1
abundance: -
j_gene: TRBJ1-1
len: 15